One and the same sample provided the 17 T cell receptor beta chains below, sequenced in a study of metastatic and nonmetastatic thyroid tumors. None of the patients had undergone any treatment ahead of thyroid surgery. TCRdb reanalyzed the PCR reads with MiXCR. The sample contains around 20,000 clones, roughly 20% of which appear only once. Input material: adjacent normal tissue. Receptor source: a female donor with papillary thyroid cancer or a benign thyroid nodule (not recorded which). Some clones in this sample may be carry-over from other donors' samples.

In this sample, this clone turned up many times. The chain has TRBV5-1 and TRBJ1-1, with D possibly TRBD1 on 5 matching bases. V was trimmed by 0 bases and J by 5 bases, leaving 20 bases between them. CDR3 length: 17 residues. In germline, CDR1 is SGHRS, CDR2 YFSETQ. The CDR3 coding sequence is TGCGCCAGCAGCTTGGGGGGCAGCCGCTACGATTTTACTGAAGCTTTCTTT. It is translated as CASSLGGSRYDFTEAFF.

This clone occurred a few times. The rearrangement links TRBV6-2 or TRBV6-3 to TRBJ1-2; TRBD1 matches at 10 bases. Germline CDR1 reads MNHEY; CDR2 reads SVGEGT. After removal of 4 bases from V and 4 bases from J, the junction contained 0 bases not matched to a gene. CDR3 size: 13 residues. This CDR3 reads CASSWTGGYGYTF. The CDR3 nucleotides read TGTGCCAGCAGTTGGACAGGGGGCTATGGCTACACCTTC.

This chain uses TRBV27 with TRBJ2-7, with 11 bases matching TRBD1. This CDR3 region has 17 residues. Trimming cost V 3 bases and J 3 bases; bases outside gene matches: 10. Germline-derived CDR1 and CDR2 are MNHEY and SMNVEV (reference sequence). CDR3 nucleotide sequence: TGTGCCAGCAGTTTTTCAAGGACAGGGGGCACCCGCTACGAGCAGTACTTC. Translating gives CASSFSRTGGTRYEQYF.

This clone was detected many times. The CDR3 loop is CASSLGRNNEQFF. CDR3 nucleotides: TGTGCCAGCTCACTTGGACGGAACAATGAGCAGTTCTTC. This rearrangement joins TRBV18 to TRBJ2-1; D not resolved. V lost 4 bases and J 5 bases, leaving 9 bases between the germline ends. The CDR3 is made up of 13 amino acids. Germline assignment: CDR1 KGHSH and CDR2 LQKENI.

This clone has only a few counts. The chain uses TRBV10-1 and TRBJ1-5; 9 bases agree with TRBD1. The CDR3 covers 15 residues. With V trimmed by 6 bases and J by 2 bases, 5 bases remained unmatched. Germline loops: CDR1 WNHNN, CDR2 SYGVQD (reference sequence). The CDR3 spells CASSPGQGGNQPQHF. DNA for the CDR3: TGCGCCAGCAGCCCGGGACAGGGTGGCAATCAGCCCCAGCATTTT.

At least ten counts were recorded for this clone. This chain connects TRBV14 to TRBJ2-3; D unclear. The CDR3 is 15 residues long. Trimming left V 0 bases short and J 0 bases short, with 7 bases between. CDR1 is SGHDN and CDR2 is FVKESK in the germline V gene. This CDR3 is CASSQELVSTDTQYF. The DNA of the CDR3 is TGTGCCAGCAGCCAAGAATTAGTCAGCACAGATACGCAGTATTTT. The variable domain in full, with the rest retrieved from reference TRBV14 and TRBJ2-3, is EAGVTQFPSHSVIEKGQTVTLRCDPISGHDNLYWYRRVMGKEIKFLLHFVKESKQDESGMPNNRFLAERTGGTYSTLKVQPAELEDSGVYFCASSQELVSTDTQYFGPGTRLTVL.

In DNA form, the CDR3 reads TGTGCCAGCAGTTTATCCGGGACTACCTACGAGCAGTACTTC. Its protein is CASSLSGTTYEQYF. The chain recombines TRBV28 with TRBJ2-7; 7 nucleotides line up with TRBD2. V trimming: 1 base; J trimming: 2 bases; junction bases outside the gene matches: 2. The CDR3 totals 14 residues. Germline-derived CDR1 and CDR2 are MDHEN and SYDVKM.

This rearrangement joins TRBV10-3 to TRBJ2-3; 9 bases agree with TRBD1. The V gene's germline CDR1 is ENHRY and CDR2 SYGVKD. V lost 6 bases to trimming and J lost 0 bases; unmatched junction nucleotides: 7. This CDR3 is built from 16 residues. DNA of the CDR3: TGTGCCATCAGGTGGGACAGGGTCCTTAGCACAGATACGCAGTATTTT. Translated, it gives CAIRWDRVLSTDTQYF.

The gene calls are TRBV5-1 and TRBJ1-1; no clear D gene. Germline CDR1 reads SGHRS; CDR2 reads YFSETQ. V was clipped by 5 bases and J by 7 bases, with 15 bases between them. The CDR3 runs 13 residues. CDR3 nucleotide sequence: TGCGCCAGCAGTGTCGGTGGGGAAGTTGAAGCTTTCTTT. Translated, it gives CASSVGGEVEAFF.

There are a few counts of this clone. The rearrangement uses TRBV30 and TRBJ1-3; no reliable D call. This CDR3 contains 14 residues. V lost 5 bases, J lost 0 bases, and 11 bases lay in between. Germline V gene lookup returns CDR1 GTSNPN and CDR2 SVGIG (reference sequence). The CDR3 DNA sequence: TGTGCCTGGGTACCCTCGAGCTCTGGAAACACCATATATTTT. Translated, it gives CAWVPSSSGNTIYF.

This clone was counted a single time. The junction does not match germline at one end; this may be a read error. The V call is TRBV20-1, the J call TRBJ2-7; 14 positions agree with TRBD2. Per the germline V gene, CDR1 is DFQATT and CDR2 is SNEGSKA (reference sequence). This CDR3 has 14 residues. The CDR3 sequence is CIAAGTSGRKEPYF. For the CDR3, the DNA is TGCATTGCAGCTGGGACTAGCGGGAGAAAAGAGCCGTACTTC.

The chain links TRBV5-1 to TRBJ1-3, with a weak D call TRBD1 (6 bases). Germline V CDR1 and CDR2: SGHRS, YFSETQ. Trimming took off 0 bases at V and 1 base at J, with 11 bases between the two ends. The CDR3 covers 16 residues. CDR3 nucleotide sequence: TGCGCCAGCAGCTTGGTCGGGGGCGAATCTGGAAACACCATATATTTT. It encodes CASSLVGGESGNTIYF. Supplemented by reference TRBV5-1 and TRBJ1-3, the full variable domain reads KAGVTQTPRYLIKTRGQQVTLSCSPISGHRSVSWYQQTPGQGLQFLFEYFSETQRNKGNFPGRFSGRQFSNSRSEMNVSTLELGDSALYLCASSLVGGESGNTIYFGEGSWLTVV.

Worth noting for this clone: At one end, the junction sequence differs from germline, possibly due to a read error. J is TRBJ2-2 and V is TRBV9; weak D call: TRBD2 (5 bases). Germline lookup yields CDR1 SGDLS and CDR2 YYNGEE. CDR3 length: 13 amino acids. CDR3 nucleotide sequence: TGTGCCATCAGCGTAGCGAACACCGGGGAGTTGTTTTTT. Translated: CAISVANTGELFF. Using reference TRBV9 and TRBJ2-2 for the parts outside the CDR3, the full variable domain is DSGVTQTPKHLITATGQRVTLRCSPRSGDLSVYWYQQSLDQGLQFLIQYYNGEERAKGNILERFSAQQFPDLHSELNLSSLELGDSALYFCAISVANTGELFFGEGSRLTVL.

This clone was counted between two and nine times. The chain joins TRBV19 to TRBJ1-3; D unresolved. Trimming removed 1 base from V and 0 bases from J, with 4 bases in between. CDR1 is LNHDA, CDR2 SQIVND, per germline (reference sequence). The CDR3 runs 14 residues. The CDR3 DNA follows: TGTGCCAGTAGTATAGGAATCTCTGGAAACACCATATATTTT. Translation: CASSIGISGNTIYF.

The chain joins TRBV30 to TRBJ2-2, with TRBD1 as a possible D gene (7 bases). CDR1 GTSNPN and CDR2 SVGIG come from the germline V gene (reference sequence). V dropped 3 bases and J dropped 6 bases, with 14 bases sitting between them. This CDR3 has 14 residues. CDR3 protein: CAWSGGQFSGELFF. CDR3 bases: TGTGCCTGGAGCGGGGGACAGTTCTCCGGGGAGCTGTTTTTT.

This clone ranks as medium-sized. The chain employs TRBV6-4 and TRBJ2-1, with D possibly TRBD2 on 6 matching bases. Germline assignment: CDR1 MRHNA and CDR2 SNTAGT. The V gene lost 3 bases and the J gene lost 6 bases, with 12 bases spanning the gap. This CDR3 has 14 residues. The CDR3 sequence is CASSDSSGSNEQFF. The DNA for the CDR3 is TGTGCCAGCAGTGATAGTAGCGGAAGCAATGAGCAGTTCTTC.

This clone appeared many times. The chain has TRBV6-1 and TRBJ2-7; no clear D. The V end was cut by 2 bases, the J end by 4 bases, with 6 bases between. Per germline, CDR1 MNHNS and CDR2 SASEGT. The CDR3 loop spans 12 amino acids. DNA of the CDR3: TGTGCCAGCAGTGAATCGAAGTACGAGCAGTACTTC. It is translated as CASSESKYEQYF.